This TCR beta chain was profiled in a study of preoperative IRX-2 immunotherapy in early breast cancer. Using immunoSEQ multiplex PCR, the repertoire was profiled, and TCRdb retains in-frame clones only, with some absent. The sample yields approximately 30,000 clones, 90% to 95% seen once. V lost 2 bases, J lost 6 bases, and 8 bases lay in between. The CDR3 loop spans 13 amino acids. Germline V gene data show CDR1 as SEHNR and CDR2 as FQNEAQ (reference sequence). Stated treatment: preoperative locoregional IRX-2 cytokine immunotherapy. Samples came from a phase Ib trial of preoperative locoregional IRX-2 cytokine immunotherapy.

This specimen was collected from a patient treated with IRX-2 immunotherapy. This sequence originates from a human donor with breast cancer. This chain uses TRBV7-9 with TRBJ2-1; TRBD1 is a possible D gene (5 bases). The CDR3 region has the DNA TGTGCCAGCAGCTTAACAGGTCCCAATGAGCAGTTCTTC. Translated, it gives CASSLTGPNEQFF. Drawing the rest from reference TRBV7-9 and TRBJ2-1, the complete variable domain is DTGVSQNPRHKITKRGQNVTFRCDPISEHNRLYWYRQTLGQGPEFLTYFQNEAQLEKSRLLSDRFSAERPKGSFSTLEIQRTEQGDSAMYLCASSLTGPNEQFFGPGTRLTVL.